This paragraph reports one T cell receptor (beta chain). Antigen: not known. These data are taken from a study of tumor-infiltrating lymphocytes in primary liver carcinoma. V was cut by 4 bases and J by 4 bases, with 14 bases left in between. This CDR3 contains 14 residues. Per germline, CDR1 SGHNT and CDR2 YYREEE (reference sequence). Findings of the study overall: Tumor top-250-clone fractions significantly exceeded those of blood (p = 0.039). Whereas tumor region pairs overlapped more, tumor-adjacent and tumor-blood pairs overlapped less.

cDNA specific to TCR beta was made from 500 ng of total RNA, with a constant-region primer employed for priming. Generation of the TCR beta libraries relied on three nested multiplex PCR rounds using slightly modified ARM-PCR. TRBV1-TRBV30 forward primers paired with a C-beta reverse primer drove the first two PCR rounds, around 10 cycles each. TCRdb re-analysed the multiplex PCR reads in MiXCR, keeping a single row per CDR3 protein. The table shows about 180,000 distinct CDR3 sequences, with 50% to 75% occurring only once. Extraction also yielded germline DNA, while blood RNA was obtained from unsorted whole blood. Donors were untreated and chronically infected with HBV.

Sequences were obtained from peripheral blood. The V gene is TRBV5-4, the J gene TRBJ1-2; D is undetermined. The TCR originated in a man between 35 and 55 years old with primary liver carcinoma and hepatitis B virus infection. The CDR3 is CASSPLLGSYGYTF. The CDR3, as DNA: TGTGCCAGCAGCCCCCTCTTAGGGAGCTATGGCTACACCTTC.